The 10 T cell receptor beta chains reported below all come from one sample, sequenced in a study of beta chain features in type 1 diabetes. Study observations and caveats: Type 1 diabetes patients had TCRB CDR3s that were shorter (moderately but significantly so) in all four CD4+ subsets.

All of the isolated RNA was reverse transcribed, so expressed TCRB transcripts were sequenced. Some clones are missing from TCRdb's copy, which holds only in-frame ones; the method was immunoSEQ multiplex PCR. The table shows around 650,000 clones, with 12% occurring only once. These receptors are not linked to any known antigen. Sequences were obtained from naive CD4+ T cells from blood. All receptors derive from a man aged 30-40 years with type 1 diabetes.

CDR3 coding DNA: TGTGCCAGCAGCTTTACAGGGAGCTCTGGAAACACCATATATTTT. Encoded protein: CASSFTGSSGNTIYF. This chain joins TRBV13 and TRBJ1-3, with D possibly being TRBD1 (6 bases). Trimming removed 3 bases from V and 0 bases from J, with 9 bases in between. CDR3 length: 15 residues. Germline values: CDR1 PRHDT, CDR2 FYEKMQ (reference sequence).

The rearrangement links TRBV5-1 to TRBJ2-3, with 11 bases that match TRBD2. This CDR3 is 15 amino acids long. Unmatched junction bases numbered 3, after V lost 3 bases and J lost 3 bases. Germline values: CDR1 SGHRS, CDR2 YFSETQ. The CDR3 DNA follows: TGCGCCAGCAGCTCGGGACTAGCGGAGACAGATACGCAGTATTTT. Translating gives CASSSGLAETDTQYF.

This clone was counted a few times. The chain has TRBV6-6 and TRBJ2-5; D not certain. Germline-derived CDR1 and CDR2 are MNHNY and SVGAGI (reference sequence). Trimming took 2 bases from V and 7 from J, leaving 14 bases between them. The CDR3 length is 14 residues. The CDR3 nucleotides read TGTGCCAGCAGTTACGGTATTTTCCCGGGGACCCAGTACTTC. It yields the protein CASSYGIFPGTQYF.

The chain uses TRBV4-3 and TRBJ1-3; maybe TRBD1 (6 bases). The CDR3 extends over 16 amino acids. V lost 4 bases to trimming and J lost 0 bases, with 13 bases between them. CDR1 is LGHNA and CDR2 is YSLEER in the germline V gene. CDR3 sequence: CASSPLTGLSGNTIYF. CDR3 DNA sequence: TGCGCCAGCAGCCCTCTGACAGGACTCTCTGGAAACACCATATATTTT.

This clone turned up a few times. V usage is TRBV5-1 and J usage is TRBJ1-4; D gene uncertain. CDR3 length: 14 residues. Germline lookup yields CDR1 SGHRS and CDR2 YFSETQ. The germline V and J ends were trimmed by 2 bases and 3 bases, with 8 bases remaining between them. CDR3 in DNA: TGCGCCAGCAGCTTAGGGCCGGCTAATGAAAAACTGTTTTTT. Residues: CASSLGPANEKLFF. Drawing the rest from reference TRBV5-1 and TRBJ1-4, the complete variable domain is KAGVTQTPRYLIKTRGQQVTLSCSPISGHRSVSWYQQTPGQGLQFLFEYFSETQRNKGNFPGRFSGRQFSNSRSEMNVSTLELGDSALYLCASSLGPANEKLFFGSGTQLSVL.

This clone was observed a few times. V usage is TRBV10-3 and J usage is TRBJ2-1, with 9 bases matching TRBD1. Germline V lookup: CDR1 ENHRY, CDR2 SYGVKD. V trimming: 7 bases; J trimming: 5 bases; junction bases outside the gene matches: 6. The CDR3 extends over 14 amino acids. The chain's CDR3 is CAINGQGPNNEQFF. CDR3 DNA sequence: TGTGCCATCAACGGACAGGGGCCCAACAATGAGCAGTTCTTC.

This rearrangement joins TRBV29-1 to TRBJ1-1; 8 bases are shared with TRBD1. V lost 4 bases, J lost 3 bases, and 4 bases stayed unmatched. CDR3 size: 13 residues. The germline V gene encodes CDR1 SQVTM and CDR2 ANQGSEA. The CDR3 DNA is TGCAGCGTTGCGAAACAGGGGGACACTGAAGCTTTCTTT. Its translation is CSVAKQGDTEAFF. The whole variable domain, remainder taken from reference TRBV29-1 and TRBJ1-1, is SAVISQKPSRDICQRGTSLTIQCQVDSQVTMMFWYRQQPGQSLTLIATANQGSEATYESGFVIDKFPISRPNLTFSTLTVSNMSPEDSSIYLCSVAKQGDTEAFFGQGTRLTVV.

The chain uses TRBV6-6 and TRBJ1-5, with 7 positions matching TRBD1. V was clipped by 0 bases and J by 8 bases; unmatched bases: 4. This CDR3 region has 14 residues. The germline V gene encodes CDR1 MNHNY and CDR2 SVGAGI (reference sequence). The CDR3 coding sequence is TGTGCCAGCAGTTACTCGAGACAGGGTGAGCCCCAGCATTTT. Amino acid sequence: CASSYSRQGEPQHF.

This clone has more than one count but fewer than ten. This rearrangement joins TRBV7-2 to TRBJ2-7; weak D call: TRBD2 (5 bases). Germline CDR1 reads SGHTA; CDR2 reads FQGNSA. The V and J ends lost 5 bases and 7 bases respectively, with 18 bases between them. The CDR3 is made up of 14 amino acids. This CDR3 reads CASSLSGASGEQYF. CDR3 DNA sequence: TGTGCCAGCAGCCTTTCTGGCGCGAGCGGAGAGCAGTACTTC.

The J gene is TRBJ1-2, the V gene TRBV9, with D perhaps matching TRBD1 (6 bases). The germline gives CDR1 SGDLS, CDR2 YYNGEE. This CDR3 has 13 amino acids. Trimming took 6 bases from V and 0 from J, leaving 9 bases between them. The CDR3 nucleotides are TGTGCCAGCACCAGGGGTACTAACTATGGCTACACCTTC. It yields the protein CASTRGTNYGYTF.